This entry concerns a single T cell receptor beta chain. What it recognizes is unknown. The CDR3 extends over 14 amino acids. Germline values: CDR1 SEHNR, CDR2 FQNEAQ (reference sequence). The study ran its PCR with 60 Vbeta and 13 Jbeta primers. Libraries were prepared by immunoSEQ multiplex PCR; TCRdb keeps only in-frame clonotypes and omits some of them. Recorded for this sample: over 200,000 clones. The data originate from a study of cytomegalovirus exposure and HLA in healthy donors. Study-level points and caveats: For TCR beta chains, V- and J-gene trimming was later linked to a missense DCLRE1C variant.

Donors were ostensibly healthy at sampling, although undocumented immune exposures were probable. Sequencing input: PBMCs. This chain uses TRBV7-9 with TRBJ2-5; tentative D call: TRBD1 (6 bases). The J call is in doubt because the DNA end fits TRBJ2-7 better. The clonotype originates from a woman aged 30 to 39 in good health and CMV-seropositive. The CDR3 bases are TGTGCCAGCAGATCCGGACAGAGCTCCTACGAGCAGTACTTC. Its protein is CASRSGQSSYEQYF.